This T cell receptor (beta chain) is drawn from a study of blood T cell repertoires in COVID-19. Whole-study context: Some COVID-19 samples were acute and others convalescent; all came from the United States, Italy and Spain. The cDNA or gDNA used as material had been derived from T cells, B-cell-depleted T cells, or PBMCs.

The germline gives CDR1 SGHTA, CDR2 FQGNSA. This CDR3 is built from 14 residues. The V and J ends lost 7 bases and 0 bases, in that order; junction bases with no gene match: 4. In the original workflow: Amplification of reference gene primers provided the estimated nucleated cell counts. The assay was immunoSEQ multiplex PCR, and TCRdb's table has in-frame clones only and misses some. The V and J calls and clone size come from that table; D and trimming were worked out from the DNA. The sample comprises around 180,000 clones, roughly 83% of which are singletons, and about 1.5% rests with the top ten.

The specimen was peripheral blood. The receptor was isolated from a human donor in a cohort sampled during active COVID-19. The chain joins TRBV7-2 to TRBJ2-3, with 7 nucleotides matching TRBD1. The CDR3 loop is CASILGGSTDTQYF. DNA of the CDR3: TGTGCCAGCATCCTAGGGGGCAGCACAGATACGCAGTATTTT.